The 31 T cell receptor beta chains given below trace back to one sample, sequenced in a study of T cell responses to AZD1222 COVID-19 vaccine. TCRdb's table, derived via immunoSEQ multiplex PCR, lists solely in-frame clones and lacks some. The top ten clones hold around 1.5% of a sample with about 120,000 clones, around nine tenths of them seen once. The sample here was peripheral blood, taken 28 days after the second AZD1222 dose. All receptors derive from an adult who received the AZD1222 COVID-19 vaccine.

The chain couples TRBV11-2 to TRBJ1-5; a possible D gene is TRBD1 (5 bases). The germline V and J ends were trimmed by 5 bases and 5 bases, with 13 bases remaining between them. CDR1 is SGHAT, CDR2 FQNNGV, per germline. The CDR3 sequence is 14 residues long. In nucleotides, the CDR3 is TGTGCCAGCAGCCTGGGGGGAAGGGATCAGCCCCAGCATTTT. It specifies CASSLGGRDQPQHF.

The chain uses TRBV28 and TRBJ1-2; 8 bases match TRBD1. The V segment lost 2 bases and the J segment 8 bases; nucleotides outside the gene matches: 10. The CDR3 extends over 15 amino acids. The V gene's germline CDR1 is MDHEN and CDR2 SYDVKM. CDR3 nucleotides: TGTGCCAGCAGTTTACAGGGGGCGCCGGCTCGGGGCTACACCTTC. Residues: CASSLQGAPARGYTF.

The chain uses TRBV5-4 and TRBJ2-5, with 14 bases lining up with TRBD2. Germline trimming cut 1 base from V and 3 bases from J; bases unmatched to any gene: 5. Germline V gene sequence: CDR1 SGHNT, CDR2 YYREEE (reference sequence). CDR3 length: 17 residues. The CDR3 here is CASSLSPGLAGEETQYF. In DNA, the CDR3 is TGTGCCAGCAGCTTGTCACCGGGACTAGCGGGAGAAGAGACCCAGTACTTC.

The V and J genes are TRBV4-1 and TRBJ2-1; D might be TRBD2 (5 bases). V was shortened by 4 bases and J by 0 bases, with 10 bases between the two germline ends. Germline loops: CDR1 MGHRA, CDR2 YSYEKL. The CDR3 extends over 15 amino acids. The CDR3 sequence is CASSPATSSYNEQFF. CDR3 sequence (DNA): TGCGCCAGCAGCCCAGCTACTAGCTCCTACAATGAGCAGTTCTTC.

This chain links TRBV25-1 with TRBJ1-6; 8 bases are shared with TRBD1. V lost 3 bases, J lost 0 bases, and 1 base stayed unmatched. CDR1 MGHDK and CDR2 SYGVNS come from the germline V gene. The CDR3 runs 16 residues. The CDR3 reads CASSDGQGSYNSPLHF. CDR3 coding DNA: TGTGCCAGCAGTGACGGACAGGGCTCCTATAATTCACCCCTCCACTTT.

This chain's CDR3 is CASSERDRGNEQYF. DNA for the CDR3: TGTGCCAGCAGCGAGAGAGACAGGGGAAACGAGCAGTACTTC. The gene calls are TRBV9 and TRBJ2-7, with 8 bases matching TRBD1. The CDR3 loop spans 14 amino acids. V gave up 3 bases and J gave up 5 bases; unmatched junction bases: 7. Germline CDR1 is SGDLS and CDR2 is YYNGEE.

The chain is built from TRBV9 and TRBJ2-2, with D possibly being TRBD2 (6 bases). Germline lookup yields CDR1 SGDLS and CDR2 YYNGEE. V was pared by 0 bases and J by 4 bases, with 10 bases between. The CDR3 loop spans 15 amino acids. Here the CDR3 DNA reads TGTGCCAGCAGCGTAGACACCGGGGGCACCGGGGAGCTGTTTTTT. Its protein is CASSVDTGGTGELFF.

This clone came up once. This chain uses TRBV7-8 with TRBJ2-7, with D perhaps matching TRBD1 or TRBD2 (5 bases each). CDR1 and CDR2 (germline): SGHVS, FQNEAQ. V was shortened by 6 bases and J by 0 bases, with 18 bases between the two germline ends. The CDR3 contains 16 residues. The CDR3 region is CASSPLPGPSSYEQYF. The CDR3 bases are TGTGCCAGCAGTCCCCTCCCGGGACCTAGCTCCTACGAGCAGTACTTC.

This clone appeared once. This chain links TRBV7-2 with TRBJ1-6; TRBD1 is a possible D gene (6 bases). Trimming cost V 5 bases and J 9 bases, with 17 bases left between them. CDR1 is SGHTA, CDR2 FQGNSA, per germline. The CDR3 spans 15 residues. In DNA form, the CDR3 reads TGTGCCAGCAGCCCCGGAGGGGGAATGGGTTCACCCCTCCACTTT. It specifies CASSPGGGMGSPLHF.

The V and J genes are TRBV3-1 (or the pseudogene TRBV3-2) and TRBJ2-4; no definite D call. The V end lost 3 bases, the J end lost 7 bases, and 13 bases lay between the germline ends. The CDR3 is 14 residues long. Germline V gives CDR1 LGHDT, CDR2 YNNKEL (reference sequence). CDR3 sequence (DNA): TGTGCCAGCAGCCACGTCCGGGCTACGAACATTCAGTACTTC. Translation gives CASSHVRATNIQYF.

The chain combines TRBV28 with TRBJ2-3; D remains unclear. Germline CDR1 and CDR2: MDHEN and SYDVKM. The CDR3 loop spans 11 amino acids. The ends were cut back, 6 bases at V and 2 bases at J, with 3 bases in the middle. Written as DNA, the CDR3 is TGTGCCAGCAGGTACACAGATACGCAGTATTTT. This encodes CASRYTDTQYF.

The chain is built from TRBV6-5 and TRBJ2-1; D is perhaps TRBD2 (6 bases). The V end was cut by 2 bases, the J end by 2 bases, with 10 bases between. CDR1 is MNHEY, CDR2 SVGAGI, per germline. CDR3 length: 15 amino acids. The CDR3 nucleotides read TGTGCCAGCAGTTACGGGGACTTAGCCTACAATGAGCAGTTCTTC. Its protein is CASSYGDLAYNEQFF.

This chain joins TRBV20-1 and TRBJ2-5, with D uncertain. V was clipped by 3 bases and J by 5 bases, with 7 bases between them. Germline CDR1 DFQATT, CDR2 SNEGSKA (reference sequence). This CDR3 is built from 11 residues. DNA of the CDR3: TGCAGTGCTAGCGGTGGTGAGACCCAGTACTTC. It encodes CSASGGETQYF.

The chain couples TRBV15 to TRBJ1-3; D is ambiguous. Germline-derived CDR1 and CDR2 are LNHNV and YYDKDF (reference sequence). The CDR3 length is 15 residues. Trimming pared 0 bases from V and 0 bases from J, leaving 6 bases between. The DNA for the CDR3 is TGTGCCACCAGCAGAGATGGAGTCTCTGGAAACACCATATATTTT. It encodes CATSRDGVSGNTIYF.

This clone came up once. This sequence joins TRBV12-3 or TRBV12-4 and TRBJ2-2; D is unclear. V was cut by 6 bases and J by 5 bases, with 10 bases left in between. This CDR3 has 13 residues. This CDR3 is CASREQGTGELFF. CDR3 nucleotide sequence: TGTGCCAGCAGGGAACAAGGGACCGGGGAGCTGTTTTTT.

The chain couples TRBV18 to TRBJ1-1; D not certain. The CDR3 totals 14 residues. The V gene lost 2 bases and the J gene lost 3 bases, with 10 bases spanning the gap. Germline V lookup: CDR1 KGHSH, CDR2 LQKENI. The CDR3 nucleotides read TGTGCCAGCTCACCAGCCGGGGAGTACACTGAAGCTTTCTTT. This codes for CASSPAGEYTEAFF.

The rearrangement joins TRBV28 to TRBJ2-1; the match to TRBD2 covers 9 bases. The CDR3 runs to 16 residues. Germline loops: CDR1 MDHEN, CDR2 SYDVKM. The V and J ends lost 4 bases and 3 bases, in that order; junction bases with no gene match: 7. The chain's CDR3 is CASSSIAGVYYNEQFF. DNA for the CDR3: TGTGCCAGCAGTTCTATAGCGGGAGTATACTACAATGAGCAGTTCTTC.

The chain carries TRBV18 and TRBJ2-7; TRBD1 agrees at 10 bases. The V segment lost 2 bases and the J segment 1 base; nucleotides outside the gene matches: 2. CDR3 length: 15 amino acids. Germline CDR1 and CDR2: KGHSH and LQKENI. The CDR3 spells CASSPGTGDSYEQYF. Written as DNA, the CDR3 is TGTGCCAGCTCACCAGGGACAGGGGATTCCTACGAGCAGTACTTC.

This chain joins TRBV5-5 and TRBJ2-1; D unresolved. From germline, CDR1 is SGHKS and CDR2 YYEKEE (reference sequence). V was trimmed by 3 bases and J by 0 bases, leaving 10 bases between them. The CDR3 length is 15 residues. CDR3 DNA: TGTGCCAGCAGCTCCGCGCGGAGCTCCTACAATGAGCAGTTCTTC. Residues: CASSSARSSYNEQFF. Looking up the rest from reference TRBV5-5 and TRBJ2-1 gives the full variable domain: DAGVTQSPTHLIKTRGQQVTLRCSPISGHKSVSWYQQVLGQGPQFIFQYYEKEERGRGNFPDRFSARQFPNYSSELNVNALLLGDSALYLCASSSARSSYNEQFFGPGTRLTVL.

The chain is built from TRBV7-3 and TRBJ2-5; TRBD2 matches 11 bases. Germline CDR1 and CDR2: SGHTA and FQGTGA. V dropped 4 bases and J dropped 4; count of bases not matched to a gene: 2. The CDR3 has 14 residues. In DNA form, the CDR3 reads TGTGCCAGCAGCTCAGGACTAGCGGGAGAGACCCAGTACTTC. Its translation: CASSSGLAGETQYF.

In DNA form, the CDR3 reads TGTGCCAGCAGCTTAGATCTGGGGGACGAGCAGTACTTC. Translating gives CASSLDLGDEQYF. The chain joins TRBV11-2 to TRBJ2-7; D may match TRBD1 or TRBD2 (5 bases each). CDR1 is SGHAT and CDR2 is FQNNGV in the germline V gene. The V gene lost 0 bases and the J gene lost 5 bases, with 8 bases spanning the gap. This CDR3 is built from 13 residues.

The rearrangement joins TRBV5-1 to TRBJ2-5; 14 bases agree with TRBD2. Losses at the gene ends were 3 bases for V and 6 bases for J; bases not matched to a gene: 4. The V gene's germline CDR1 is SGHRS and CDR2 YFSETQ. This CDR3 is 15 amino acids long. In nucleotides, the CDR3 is TGCGCCAGCAGCTGGGGGACTAGCGGGAGTAAGACCCAGTACTTC. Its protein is CASSWGTSGSKTQYF.

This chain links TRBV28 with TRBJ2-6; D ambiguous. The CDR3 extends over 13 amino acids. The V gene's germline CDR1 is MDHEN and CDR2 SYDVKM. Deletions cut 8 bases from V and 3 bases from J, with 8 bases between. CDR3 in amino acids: CASGLGGANVLTF. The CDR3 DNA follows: TGTGCCAGCGGATTAGGTGGGGCCAACGTCCTGACTTTC.

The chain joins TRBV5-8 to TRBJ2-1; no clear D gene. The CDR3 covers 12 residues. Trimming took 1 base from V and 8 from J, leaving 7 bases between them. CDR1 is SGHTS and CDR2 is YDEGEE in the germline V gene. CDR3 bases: TGTGCCAGCAGCTTGAGTTTCTATGAGCAGTTCTTC. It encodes CASSLSFYEQFF. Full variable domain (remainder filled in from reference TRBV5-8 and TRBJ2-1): EAGVTQSPTHLIKTRGQQATLRCSPISGHTSVYWYQQALGLGLQFLLWYDEGEERNRGNFPPRFSGRQFPNYSSELNVNALELEDSALYLCASSLSFYEQFFGPGTRLTVL.

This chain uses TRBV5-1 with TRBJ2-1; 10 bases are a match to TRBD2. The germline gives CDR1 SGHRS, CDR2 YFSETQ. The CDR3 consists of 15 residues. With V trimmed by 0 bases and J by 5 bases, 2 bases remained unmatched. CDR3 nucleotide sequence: TGCGCCAGCAGCTTGGCGCTAGCGGGGGACAATGAGCAGTTCTTC. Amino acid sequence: CASSLALAGDNEQFF.

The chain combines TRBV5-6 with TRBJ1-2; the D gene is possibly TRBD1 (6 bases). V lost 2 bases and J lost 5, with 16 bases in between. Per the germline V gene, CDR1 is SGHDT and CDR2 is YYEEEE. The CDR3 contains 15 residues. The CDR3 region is CASSFPQTGAYGYTF. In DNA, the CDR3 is TGTGCCAGCAGCTTCCCCCAGACAGGAGCTTATGGCTACACCTTC.

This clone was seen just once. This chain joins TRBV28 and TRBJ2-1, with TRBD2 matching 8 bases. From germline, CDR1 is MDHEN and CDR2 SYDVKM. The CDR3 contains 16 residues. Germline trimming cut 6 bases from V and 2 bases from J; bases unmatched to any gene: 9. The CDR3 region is CASRGYSGSAYNEQFF. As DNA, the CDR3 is TGTGCCAGCAGGGGATACAGCGGGAGCGCCTACAATGAGCAGTTCTTC. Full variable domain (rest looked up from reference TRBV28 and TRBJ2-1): DVKVTQSSRYLVKRTGEKVFLECVQDMDHENMFWYRQDPGLGLRLIYFSYDVKMKEKGDIPEGYSVSREKKERFSLILESASTNQTSMYLCASRGYSGSAYNEQFFGPGTRLTVL.

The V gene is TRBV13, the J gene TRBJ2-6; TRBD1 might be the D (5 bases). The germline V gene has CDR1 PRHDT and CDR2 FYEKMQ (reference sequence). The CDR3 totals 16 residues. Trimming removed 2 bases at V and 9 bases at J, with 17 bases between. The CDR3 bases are TGTGCCAGCAGCTTACAGGGATTCGGGTTGGGCAACGTCCTGACTTTC. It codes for CASSLQGFGLGNVLTF.

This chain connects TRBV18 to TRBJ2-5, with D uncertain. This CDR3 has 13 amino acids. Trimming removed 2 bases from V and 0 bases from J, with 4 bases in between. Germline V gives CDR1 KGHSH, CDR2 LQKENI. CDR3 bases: TGTGCCAGCTCACCAGCTTACCAAGAGACCCAGTACTTC. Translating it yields CASSPAYQETQYF. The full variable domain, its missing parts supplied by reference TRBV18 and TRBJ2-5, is NAGVMQNPRHLVRRRGQEARLRCSPMKGHSHVYWYRQLPEEGLKFMVYLQKENIIDESGMPKERFSAEFPKEGPSILRIQQVVRGDSAAYFCASSPAYQETQYFGPGTRLLVL.

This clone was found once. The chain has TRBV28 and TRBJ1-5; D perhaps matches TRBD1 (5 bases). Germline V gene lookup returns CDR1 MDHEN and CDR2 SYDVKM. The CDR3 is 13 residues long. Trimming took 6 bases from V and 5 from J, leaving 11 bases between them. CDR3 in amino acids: CASSPWGDQPQHF. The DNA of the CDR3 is TGTGCCAGCAGCCCCTGGGGGGATCAGCCCCAGCATTTT.

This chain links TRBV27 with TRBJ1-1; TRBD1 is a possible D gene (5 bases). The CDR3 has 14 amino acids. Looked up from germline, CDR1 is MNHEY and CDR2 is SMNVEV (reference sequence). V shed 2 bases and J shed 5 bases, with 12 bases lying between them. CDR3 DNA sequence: TGTGCCAGCAGTTTAAACGCGGGGGGGACTGAAGCTTTCTTT. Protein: CASSLNAGGTEAFF.